This TCR beta chain was documented in a study of T-cell memory formation after mild COVID-19. For the study at large: The two donors had largely donor-specific TCR clusters.

CDR1 is DFQATT, CDR2 SNEGSKA, per germline (reference sequence). V trimming: 1 base; J trimming: 2 bases; junction bases outside the gene matches: 2. The CDR3 totals 13 residues. This clonotype was counted ten times or more. Antigen specificity is unknown. TCRdb re-analysed the 5' RACE reads in MiXCR, keeping a single row per CDR3 protein. The table includes roughly 16,000 distinct CDR3 sequences, around 25% detected once. Overall study results and limits: Clones that contracted from day 15 to 85 had balanced CD4/CD8; later expanders were CD4+ biased.

This receptor was obtained from a man aged 18-30 years who had mild COVID-19 (a few samples of this study predate the infection). Cell type and time point are not known. The rearrangement joins TRBV20-1 to TRBJ2-7, with 7 bases that match TRBD1. Sample: PBMCs or a T cell subset sorted from them (not recorded which). This chain's CDR3 is CSARGQGTYEQYV. In DNA form, the CDR3 reads TGCAGTGCTAGAGGACAGGGAACCTACGAGCAGTACGTC.